This TCR beta chain derives from a study of Tregs in tolerant kidney transplant recipients. Germline CDR1 and CDR2: LNHDA and SQIVND (reference sequence). V lost 0 bases to trimming and J lost 5 bases, with 5 bases between them. The CDR3 sequence is 13 residues long. Findings and caveats of the study: Activated donor B cell expansion appeared to reveal the most relevant donor-specific TCRbeta repertoire. Antigen-driven expansion was suggested because donor-specific Tregs expanded more than all Tregs in tolerant patients.

About this clone: The antigen is undetermined.

Assay used: immunoSEQ multiplex PCR; TCRdb lists only in-frame clones, some missing. The sample contains approximately 98,000 clones, 90% of which appear only once. Here the sequenced sample was CD4+ T cells from blood, taken before the transplant. The TCR comes from a human donor who received a combined kidney and bone marrow transplant. The V call is TRBV19, the J call TRBJ2-1; D uncertain. The CDR3 protein is CASSIDTNNEQFF. The CDR3 DNA reads TGTGCCAGTAGTATAGACACTAACAATGAGCAGTTCTTC.